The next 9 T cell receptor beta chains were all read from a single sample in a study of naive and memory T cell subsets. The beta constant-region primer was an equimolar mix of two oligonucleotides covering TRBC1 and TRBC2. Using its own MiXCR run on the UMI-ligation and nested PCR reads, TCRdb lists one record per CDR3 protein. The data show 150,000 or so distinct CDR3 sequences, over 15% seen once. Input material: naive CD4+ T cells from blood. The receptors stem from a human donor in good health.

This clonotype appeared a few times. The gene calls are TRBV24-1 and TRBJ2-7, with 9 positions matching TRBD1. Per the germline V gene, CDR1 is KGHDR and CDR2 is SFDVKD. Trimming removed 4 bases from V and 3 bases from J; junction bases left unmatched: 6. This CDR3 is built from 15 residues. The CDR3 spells CATSDTGTGSYEQYF. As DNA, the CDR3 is TGTGCCACCAGTGACACCGGGACAGGGAGCTACGAGCAGTACTTC.

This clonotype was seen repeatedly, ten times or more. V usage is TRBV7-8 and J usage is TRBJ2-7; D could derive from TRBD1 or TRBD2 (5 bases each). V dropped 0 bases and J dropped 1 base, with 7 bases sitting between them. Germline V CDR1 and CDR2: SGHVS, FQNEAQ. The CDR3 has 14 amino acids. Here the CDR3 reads CASSLARGSYEQYF. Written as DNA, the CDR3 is TGTGCCAGCAGCTTAGCGAGGGGATCCTACGAGCAGTACTTC.

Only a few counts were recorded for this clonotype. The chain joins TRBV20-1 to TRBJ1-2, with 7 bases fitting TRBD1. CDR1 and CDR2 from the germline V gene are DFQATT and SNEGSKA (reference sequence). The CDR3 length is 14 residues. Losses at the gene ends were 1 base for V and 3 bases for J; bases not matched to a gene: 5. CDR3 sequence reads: CSARARGRDYGYTF. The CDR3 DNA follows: TGCAGTGCTAGAGCGAGGGGGCGCGACTATGGCTACACCTTC.

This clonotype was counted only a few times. CDR3: CAWSVVSSGNTIYF. DNA for the CDR3: TGTGCCTGGAGTGTCGTATCCTCTGGAAACACCATATATTTT. The chain combines TRBV30 with TRBJ1-3; the D is unclear. CDR1 and CDR2 from the germline V gene are GTSNPN and SVGIG (reference sequence). The CDR3 is 14 amino acids. Between the trimmed V and J ends, which lost 0 bases and 0 bases, there was a span of 6 bases.

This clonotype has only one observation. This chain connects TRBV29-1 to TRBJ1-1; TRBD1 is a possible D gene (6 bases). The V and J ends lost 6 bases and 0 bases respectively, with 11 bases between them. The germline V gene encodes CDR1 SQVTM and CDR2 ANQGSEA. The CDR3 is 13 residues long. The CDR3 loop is CSVSGTMNTEAFF. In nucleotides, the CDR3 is TGCAGCGTGAGTGGGACAATGAACACTGAAGCTTTCTTT.

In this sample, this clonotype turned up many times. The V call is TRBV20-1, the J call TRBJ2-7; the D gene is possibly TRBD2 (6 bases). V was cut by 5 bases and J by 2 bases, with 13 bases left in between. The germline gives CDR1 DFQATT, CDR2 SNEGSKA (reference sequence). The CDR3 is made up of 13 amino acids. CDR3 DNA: TGCAGTGCTTCGGGACTTGGGGCCTACGAGCAGTACTTC. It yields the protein CSASGLGAYEQYF.

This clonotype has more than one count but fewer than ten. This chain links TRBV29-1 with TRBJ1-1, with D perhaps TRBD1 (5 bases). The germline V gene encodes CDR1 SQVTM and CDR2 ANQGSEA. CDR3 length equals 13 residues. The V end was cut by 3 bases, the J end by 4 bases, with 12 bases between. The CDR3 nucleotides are TGCAGCGTTGAGCAGGGCGCGGGCACTGAAGCTTTCTTT. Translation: CSVEQGAGTEAFF.

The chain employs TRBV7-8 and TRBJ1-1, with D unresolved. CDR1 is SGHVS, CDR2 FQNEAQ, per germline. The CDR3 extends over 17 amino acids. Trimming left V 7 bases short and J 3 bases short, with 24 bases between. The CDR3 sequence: CASIPGGLGGGYTEAFF. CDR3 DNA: TGTGCCAGCATTCCAGGAGGCCTAGGCGGCGGTTACACTGAAGCTTTCTTT.

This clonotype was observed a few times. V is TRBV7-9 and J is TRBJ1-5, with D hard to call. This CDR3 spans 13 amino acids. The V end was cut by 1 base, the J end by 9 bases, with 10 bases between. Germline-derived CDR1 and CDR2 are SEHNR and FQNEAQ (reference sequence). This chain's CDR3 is CASSLEASTPQHF. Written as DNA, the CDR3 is TGTGCCAGCAGCTTAGAAGCGTCGACGCCCCAGCATTTT. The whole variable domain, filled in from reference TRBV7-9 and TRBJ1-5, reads DTGVSQNPRHKITKRGQNVTFRCDPISEHNRLYWYRQTLGQGPEFLTYFQNEAQLEKSRLLSDRFSAERPKGSFSTLEIQRTEQGDSAMYLCASSLEASTPQHFGDGTRLSIL.